The entry below gives a single T cell receptor (beta chain) sequence along with its context. V lost 4 bases and J 1 base, leaving 10 bases between the germline ends. The CDR3 is 13 residues long. Germline CDR1 is SQVTM and CDR2 is ANQGSEA. The assay was immunoSEQ multiplex PCR, and TCRdb's table has in-frame clones only and misses some. Of about 270,000 clones in the sample, more than 80% were seen once. This entry belongs to a study of blood T cell repertoires in COVID-19. Study details: The cDNA or gDNA used as material had been derived from T cells, B-cell-depleted T cells, or PBMCs.

Participants spanned ages about 18 to 100 years and resided in 24 US areas. V is TRBV29-1 and J is TRBJ1-2; tentatively, D is TRBD1 (5 bases). The clonotype was recovered from a young woman who had recovered from COVID-19. Specimen: PBMCs or T cells enriched from blood (not recorded which). Here the CDR3 reads CSVGVGGNYGYTF. The CDR3 coding sequence is TGCAGCGTTGGGGTCGGGGGTAACTATGGCTACACCTTC.